This TCR beta chain was profiled in a study of blood T cell repertoires in COVID-19. The germline CDR1 and CDR2 sequences are MNHEY and SVGAGI. With 5 bases clipped from V and 6 bases from J, the junction kept 9 bases outside the gene matches. The CDR3 consists of 15 residues. TCRdb keeps only in-frame clones here, not all; method: immunoSEQ multiplex PCR. The sample contains roughly 52,000 clones, around 80% of which appear only once. The receptor was derived from a human donor in a cohort sampled during active COVID-19. The sample comprised peripheral blood. The V call is TRBV6-5, the J call TRBJ2-2, with TRBD1 identical over 7 bases. The CDR3 here is CASSQRGPNPGELFF. DNA for the CDR3: TGTGCCAGCAGTCAAAGGGGGCCGAATCCCGGGGAGCTGTTTTTT.